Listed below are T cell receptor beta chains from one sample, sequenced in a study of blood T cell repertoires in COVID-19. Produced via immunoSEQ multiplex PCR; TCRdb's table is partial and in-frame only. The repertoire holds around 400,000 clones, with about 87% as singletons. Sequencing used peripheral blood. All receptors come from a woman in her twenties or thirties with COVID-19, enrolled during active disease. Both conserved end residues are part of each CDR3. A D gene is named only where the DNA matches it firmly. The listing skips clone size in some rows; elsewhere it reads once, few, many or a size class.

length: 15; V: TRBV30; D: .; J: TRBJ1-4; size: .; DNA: TGTGCCTGGCTCCCTGGGACAACAACTAATGAAAAACTGTTTTTT; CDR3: CAWLPGTTTNEKLFF
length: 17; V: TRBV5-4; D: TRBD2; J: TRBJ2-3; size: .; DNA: TGTGCCAGCAGCTTGTTTGTTTCGGGGGGAGGCACAGATACGCAGTATTTT; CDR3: CASSLFVSGGGTDTQYF
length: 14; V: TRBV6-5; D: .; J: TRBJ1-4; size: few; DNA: TGTGCCAGCAGTCCAGGGTTAGCTAATGAAAAACTGTTTTTT; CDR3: CASSPGLANEKLFF
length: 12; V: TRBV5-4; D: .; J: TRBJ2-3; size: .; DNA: TGTGCCAGCAGCTCCAACACAGATACGCAGTATTTT; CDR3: CASSSNTDTQYF
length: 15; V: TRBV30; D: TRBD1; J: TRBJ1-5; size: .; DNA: TGTGCCTGGAGTAACAGGTACAGGGGCGATCAGCCCCAGCATTTT; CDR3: CAWSNRYRGDQPQHF
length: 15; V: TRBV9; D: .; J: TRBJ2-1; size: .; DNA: TGTGCCAGCAGCGTAGGTGTCCGCTCCTACAATGAGCAGTTCTTC; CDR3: CASSVGVRSYNEQFF
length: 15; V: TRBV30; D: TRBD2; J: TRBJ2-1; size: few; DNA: TGTGCCTGGAGAAGAACGGGCGGGAGATACAATGAGCAGTTCTTC; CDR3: CAWRRTGGRYNEQFF
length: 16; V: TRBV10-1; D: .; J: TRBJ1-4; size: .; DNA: TGCGCCAGCAGTGAGTCGATGGGGACACCCATTGGAAAACTGTTTTTT; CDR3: CASSESMGTPIGKLFF
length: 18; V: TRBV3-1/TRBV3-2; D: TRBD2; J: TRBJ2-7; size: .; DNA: TGTGCCAGCAGCCTCCGGGAAGAGGAGGGAGGGAGCTCCTACGAGCAGTACTTC; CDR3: CASSLREEEGGSSYEQYF
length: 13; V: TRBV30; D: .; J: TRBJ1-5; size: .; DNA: TGTGCCTGGAGTGCGGGGGGCAAACAGCCCCAGCATTTT; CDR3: CAWSAGGKQPQHF
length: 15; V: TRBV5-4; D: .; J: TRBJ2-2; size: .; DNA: TGTGCCAGCAGCTTCCCGGGACAGAACACCGGGGAGCTGTTTTTT; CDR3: CASSFPGQNTGELFF
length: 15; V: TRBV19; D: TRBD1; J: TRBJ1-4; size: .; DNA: TGTGCCAGTAGTACCGGGACAGGGTGGATTGAAAAACTGTTTTTT; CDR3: CASSTGTGWIEKLFF
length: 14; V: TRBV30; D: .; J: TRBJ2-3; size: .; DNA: TGTGCCTGGAGTGTAGGTGGGCCCACAGATACGCAGTATTTT; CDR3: CAWSVGGPTDTQYF
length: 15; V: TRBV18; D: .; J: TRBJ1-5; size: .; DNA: TGTGCCAGCTCAGGACTGTCAGGGGGCAATCAGCCCCAGCATTTT; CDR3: CASSGLSGGNQPQHF
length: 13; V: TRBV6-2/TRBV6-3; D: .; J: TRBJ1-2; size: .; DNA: TGTGCCAGCAGTTACTCCGAGAACTATGGCTACACCTTC; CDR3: CASSYSENYGYTF
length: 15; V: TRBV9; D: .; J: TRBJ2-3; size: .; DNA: TGTGCCAGCAGCGTAGGAGGGCAGCCCATCTATACGCAGTATTTT; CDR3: CASSVGGQPIYTQYF
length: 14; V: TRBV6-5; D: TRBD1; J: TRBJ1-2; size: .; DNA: TGTGCCAGCAGTCGCGGGGACAGGGGTTCTGGCTACACCTTC; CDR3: CASSRGDRGSGYTF
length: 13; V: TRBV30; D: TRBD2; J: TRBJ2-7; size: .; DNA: TGTGCCTGGTTACAGGCGGGAGGCTACGAGCAGTACTTC; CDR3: CAWLQAGGYEQYF
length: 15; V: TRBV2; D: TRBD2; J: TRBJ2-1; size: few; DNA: TGTGCCAGCAGTGTACTAGCGGGAGGGGGCCATGAGCAGTTCTTC; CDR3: CASSVLAGGGHEQFF
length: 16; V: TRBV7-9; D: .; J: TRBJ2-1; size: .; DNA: TGTGCCAGCAGCCCGGAGGGCGGGCGGTCCTACAATGAGCAGTTCTTC; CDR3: CASSPEGGRSYNEQFF
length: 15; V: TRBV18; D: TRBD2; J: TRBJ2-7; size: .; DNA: TGTGCCAGCTCGCCCCCGACTAGCGGGAGTGGAGAGCAGTACTTC; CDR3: CASSPPTSGSGEQYF
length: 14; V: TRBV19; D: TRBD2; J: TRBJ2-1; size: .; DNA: TGTGCCAGTAAGCCCCGAAGGGAGGGCAATGAGCAGTTCTTC; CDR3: CASKPRREGNEQFF
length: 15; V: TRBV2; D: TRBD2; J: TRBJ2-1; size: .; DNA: TGTGCCAGCAGCGCACTAGCGGGACCCTACAATGAGCAGTTCTTC; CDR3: CASSALAGPYNEQFF
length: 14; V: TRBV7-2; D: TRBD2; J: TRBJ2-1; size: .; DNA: TGTGCCAGCAGCTTAGGCGGGAGAGGAAATGAGCAGTTCTTC; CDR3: CASSLGGRGNEQFF
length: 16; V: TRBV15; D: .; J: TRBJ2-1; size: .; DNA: TGTGCCACCAGCAGAGCGAAGCTAGGAGGTTTGGATGAGCAGTTCTTC; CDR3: CATSRAKLGGLDEQFF
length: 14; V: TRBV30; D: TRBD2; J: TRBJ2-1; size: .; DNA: TGTGCCTGGAGTGTCTCGGGAGGGCCGGATGAGCAGTTCTTC; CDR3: CAWSVSGGPDEQFF
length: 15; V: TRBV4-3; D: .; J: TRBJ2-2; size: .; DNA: TGCGCCAGCAGCCACCATCGGGTCGGCACCGGGGAGCTGTTTTTT; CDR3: CASSHHRVGTGELFF
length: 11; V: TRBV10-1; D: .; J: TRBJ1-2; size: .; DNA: TGCGCCAGCAGTGACGGCTATGGCTACACCTTC; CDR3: CASSDGYGYTF
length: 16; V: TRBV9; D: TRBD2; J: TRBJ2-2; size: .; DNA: TGTGCCAGCAGCGACAGCGGGAGGGCCGGAACCGGGGAGCTGTTTTTT; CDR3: CASSDSGRAGTGELFF
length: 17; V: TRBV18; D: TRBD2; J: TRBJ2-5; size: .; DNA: TGTGCCAGCTCAACAAGGGCACTAGCGGAAATGCAAGAGACCCAGTACTTC; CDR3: CASSTRALAEMQETQYF
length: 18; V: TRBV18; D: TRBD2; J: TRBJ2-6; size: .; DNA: TGTGCCAGCTCACCACTATTTGCGGGAGAGACTGGGGCCAACGTCCTGACTTTC; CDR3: CASSPLFAGETGANVLTF
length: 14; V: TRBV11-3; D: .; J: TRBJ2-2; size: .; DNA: TGTGCCAGCAGCCCGACTGGGAACACCGGGGAGCTGTTTTTT; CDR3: CASSPTGNTGELFF
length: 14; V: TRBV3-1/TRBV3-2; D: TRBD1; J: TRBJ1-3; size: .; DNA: TGTGCCAGCAGCCAAGAACACAGGGGAAGCACCATATATTTT; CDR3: CASSQEHRGSTIYF
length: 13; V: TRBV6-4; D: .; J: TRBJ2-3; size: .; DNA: TGTGCCAGCAGTGAAGGGGCCACAGATACGCAGTATTTT; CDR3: CASSEGATDTQYF
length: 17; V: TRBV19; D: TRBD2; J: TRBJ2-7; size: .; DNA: TGTGCCAGTAGGAGTTCAGCGACTAGCGGGAACTATCTCGAGCAGTACTTC; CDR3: CASRSSATSGNYLEQYF
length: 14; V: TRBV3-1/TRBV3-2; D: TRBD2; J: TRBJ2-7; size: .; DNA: TGTGCCAGCAGCCAAACCGGCGGGAGGGGCGAGCAGTACTTC; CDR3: CASSQTGGRGEQYF
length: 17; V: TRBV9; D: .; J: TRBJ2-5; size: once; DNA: TGTGCCAGCAGCGTAGGTCGGTGGACGGGGAAGCAAGAGACCCAGTACTTC; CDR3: CASSVGRWTGKQETQYF
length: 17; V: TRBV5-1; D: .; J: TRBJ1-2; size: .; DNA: TGCGCCAGCAGCTTGGGCCGGCTGGGGGCTACCTATCGGGGCTACACCTTC; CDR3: CASSLGRLGATYRGYTF